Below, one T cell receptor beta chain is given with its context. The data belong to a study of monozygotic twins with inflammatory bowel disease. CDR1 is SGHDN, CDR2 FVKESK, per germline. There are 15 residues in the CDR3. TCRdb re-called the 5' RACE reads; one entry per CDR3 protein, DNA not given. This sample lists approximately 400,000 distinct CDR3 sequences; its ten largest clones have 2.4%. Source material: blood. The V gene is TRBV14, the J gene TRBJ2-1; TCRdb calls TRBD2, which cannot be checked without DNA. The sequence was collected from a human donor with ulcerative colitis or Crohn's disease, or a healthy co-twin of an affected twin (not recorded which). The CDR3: CASSPTGPFWNEQFF.